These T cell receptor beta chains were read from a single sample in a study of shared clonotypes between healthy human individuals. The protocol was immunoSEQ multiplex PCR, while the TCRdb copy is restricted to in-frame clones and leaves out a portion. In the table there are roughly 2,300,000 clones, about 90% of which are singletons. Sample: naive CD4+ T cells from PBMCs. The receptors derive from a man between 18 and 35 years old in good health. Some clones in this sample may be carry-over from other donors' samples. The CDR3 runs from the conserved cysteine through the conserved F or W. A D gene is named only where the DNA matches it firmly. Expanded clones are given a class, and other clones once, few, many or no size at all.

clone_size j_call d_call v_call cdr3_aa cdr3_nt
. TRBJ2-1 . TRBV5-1 CASSILQGPYNEQFF TGCGCCAGCAGCATCCTTCAGGGACCCTACAATGAGCAGTTCTTC
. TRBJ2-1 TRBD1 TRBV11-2 CASSQATGVDYNEQFF TGTGCCAGCAGTCAGGCGACAGGGGTTGACTACAATGAGCAGTTCTTC
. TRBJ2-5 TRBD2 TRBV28 CASSPAGNRETQYF TGTGCCAGCAGTCCAGCGGGAAATAGGGAGACCCAGTACTTC
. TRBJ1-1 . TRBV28 CASSLLSGQTEAFF TGTGCCAGCAGTTTACTTTCAGGCCAGACTGAAGCTTTCTTT
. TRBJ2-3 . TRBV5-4 CASSLGREDTQYF TGTGCCAGCAGCTTGGGGCGAGAGGATACGCAGTATTTT
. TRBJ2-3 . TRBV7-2 CASSFTSPDTQYF TGTGCCAGCAGCTTTACTAGCCCAGATACGCAGTATTTT
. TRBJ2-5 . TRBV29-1 CSVASSLSGREETQYF TGCAGCGTTGCGTCTTCCCTGAGCGGGCGAGAGGAGACCCAGTACTTC
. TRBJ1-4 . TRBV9 CASSADHNEKLFF TGTGCCAGCAGCGCGGACCATAATGAAAAACTGTTTTTT
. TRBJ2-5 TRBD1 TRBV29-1 CSVGQVGHQETQYF TGCAGCGTGGGACAGGTGGGGCACCAAGAGACCCAGTACTTC
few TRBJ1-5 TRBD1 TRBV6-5 CASRPDRNQPQHF TGTGCCAGCAGGCCGGACAGGAATCAGCCCCAGCATTTT
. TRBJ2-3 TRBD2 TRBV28 CASSVTSAITDTQYF TGTGCCAGCAGTGTCACTAGCGCAATCACAGATACGCAGTATTTT
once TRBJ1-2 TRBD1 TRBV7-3 CASQGDAYGYTF TGTGCCAGTCAGGGGGACGCCTATGGCTACACCTTC
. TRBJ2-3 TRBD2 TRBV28 CASSLSGSMSDTQYF TGTGCCAGCAGTCTTAGCGGGAGTATGTCAGATACGCAGTATTTT
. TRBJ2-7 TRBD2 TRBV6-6 CASRPGGSSYEQYF TGTGCCAGCAGGCCGGGGGGAAGCTCCTACGAGCAGTACTTC
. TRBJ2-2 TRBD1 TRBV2 CASRFDRGNTGELFF TGTGCCAGCAGATTCGACAGGGGGAACACCGGGGAGCTGTTTTTT
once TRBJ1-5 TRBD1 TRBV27 CASSSLGTGKGQPQHF TGTGCCAGCAGTTCGCTAGGGACAGGGAAGGGCCAGCCCCAGCATTTT
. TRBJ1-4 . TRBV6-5 CASRRDSTNEKLFF TGTGCCAGCAGGCGGGACTCAACTAATGAAAAACTGTTTTTT
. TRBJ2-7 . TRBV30 CAWSQFGIEQYF TGTGCCTGGAGCCAGTTTGGGATCGAGCAGTACTTC
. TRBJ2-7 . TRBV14 CASSPSLAMGEQYF TGTGCCAGCAGCCCCTCCCTGGCCATGGGAGAGCAGTACTTC
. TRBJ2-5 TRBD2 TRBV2 CASSPGLADQETQYF TGTGCCAGCAGCCCAGGACTAGCGGACCAAGAGACCCAGTACTTC
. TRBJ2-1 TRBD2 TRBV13 CASSLVASGIYNEQFF TGTGCCAGCAGCTTAGTGGCTAGCGGAATTTACAATGAGCAGTTCTTC
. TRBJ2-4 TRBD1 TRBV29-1 CSGIQGTAKNIQYF TGCAGCGGCATACAGGGGACCGCCAAAAACATTCAGTACTTC
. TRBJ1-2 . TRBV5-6 CASSYNSYGYTF TGTGCCAGCAGCTACAACAGCTATGGCTACACCTTC
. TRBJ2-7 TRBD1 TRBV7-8 CASSLRQGVGEQYF TGTGCCAGCAGCCTCCGACAGGGTGTGGGCGAGCAGTACTTC
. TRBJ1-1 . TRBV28 CASSFGRLSWTPNTEAFF TGTGCCAGCAGTTTTGGAAGGCTATCTTGGACTCCGAACACTGAAGCTTTCTTT
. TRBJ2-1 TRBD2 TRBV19 CASKRSGAINEQFF TGTGCCAGTAAACGGAGCGGGGCGATAAATGAGCAGTTCTTC
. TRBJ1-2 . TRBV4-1 CASSQGTAFQLGYTF TGCGCCAGCAGCCAAGGGACAGCATTTCAACTTGGCTACACCTTC
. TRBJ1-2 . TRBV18 CASSPPGGDYGYTF TGTGCCAGCTCACCACCGGGGGGGGACTATGGCTACACCTTC
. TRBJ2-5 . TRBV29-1 CTLPRGFGEETQYF TGCACCCTGCCCCGCGGGTTTGGGGAGGAGACCCAGTACTTC
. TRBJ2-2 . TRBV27 CASSWGGRGSTGELFF TGTGCCAGCAGTTGGGGGGGCAGGGGGTCCACCGGGGAGCTGTTTTTT
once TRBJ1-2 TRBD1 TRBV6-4 CASNAQGWRGYTF TGTGCCAGCAACGCACAGGGGTGGCGAGGCTACACCTTC
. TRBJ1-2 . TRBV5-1 CASSLAVPANYGYTF TGCGCCAGCAGCCTGGCGGTCCCGGCTAACTATGGCTACACCTTC